The 2 T cell receptor beta chains in this list originate from one sample, sequenced in a study of cytomegalovirus exposure and HLA in healthy donors. The PCR employed 60 Vbeta primers together with 13 Jbeta primers. Here immunoSEQ multiplex PCR was the method, and the copy in TCRdb shows in-frame clones only, minus some. Of roughly 170,000 clones detected, 75% to 90% appear once; the ten largest clones hold around 1.7%. The sequenced sample was PBMCs. The source is a man aged 50-59 years in good health and CMV-seronegative.

CDR3 sequence reads: CASRGQDREQYF. The CDR3 region has the DNA TGCGCCAGCAGGGGACAGGATCGGGAGCAGTACTTC. V gene TRBV5-1 combines with J gene TRBJ2-7; 8 bases map to TRBD1. From germline, CDR1 is SGHRS and CDR2 YFSETQ. Trimming took 5 bases from V and 7 from J; bases not matched to a gene: 5. This CDR3 comprises 12 residues.

CDR3 sequence: CASSLRGQGAYGYTF. The CDR3 nucleotides read TGTGCCAGCAGTTTACGTGGACAGGGGGCTTATGGCTACACCTTC. The chain couples TRBV28 to TRBJ1-2; TRBD1 matches at 11 bases. Germline CDR1 reads MDHEN; CDR2 reads SYDVKM. This CDR3 is built from 15 residues. The V and J ends lost 2 bases and 5 bases, in that order; junction bases with no gene match: 4.